This entry describes one TCR beta chain. This record comes from a study of Ad26.COV2.S vaccination and SARS-CoV-2 variants. Indicated treatment: 15 to 20 received Ad26.COV2.S at low or high dose, single or two shots; 5 received placebo; per-sample allocation not given. The study sampled participants on day 63 after the first vaccine or placebo injection. The data were produced by immunoSEQ multiplex PCR, yet TCRdb's version contains in-frame clones alone and is incomplete. The repertoire includes over 300,000 clones, around 82% of them detected once, and about 7.4% sits in the top ten. This CDR3 has 15 residues. CDR1 SGHDT and CDR2 YYEEEE come from the germline V gene. J lost 1 base, V lost 2 bases, and 4 bases had no gene match.

This chain joins TRBV5-6 and TRBJ1-1; TRBD1 matches at 8 bases. Specimen: peripheral blood, collected in a trial of Ad26.COV2.S vaccine versus placebo. The sequence derives from a person between 18 and 65 years old who received the Ad26.COV2.S COVID-19 vaccine or a placebo. The DNA of the CDR3 is TGTGCCAGCAGCTTCATGGACAGGGAGAACACTGAAGCTTTCTTT. Translation gives CASSFMDRENTEAFF.